The clone carrying this T cell receptor (beta chain) has just a few counts. No antigen is known for it. Trimming left V 6 bases short and J 3 bases short, with 15 bases between. CDR3 length: 14 residues. CDR1 is SNHLY and CDR2 is FYNNEI in the germline V gene. The sample originates from a study of T-cell reconstitution after alpha-beta-depleted transplantation in children. Study conclusions and caveats: T-cell counts and diversity were attributed mostly to newly produced T cells one year after transplant.

The TCRbeta library incorporated unique molecular identifiers. MiXCR, run by TCRdb on the PCR reads, gives a single entry per CDR3 protein. The sample lists a few hundred thousand distinct CDR3 sequences; 10% to 15% were seen once. The sequencing used PBMCs, mostly from graft donor cells, collected 360 days after TCRalphabeta/CD19-depleted stem cell transplant. The receptor was isolated from a male patient younger than 18 who had a stem cell transplant for acute myeloid leukemia, so the T cells may come from the graft donor. This rearrangement joins TRBV2 to TRBJ2-7; D is undetermined. CDR3 coding DNA: TGTGCCAGCAGCCCGACGGCGAGTCTCTACGAGCAGTACTTC. This encodes CASSPTASLYEQYF.